This TCR beta chain stems from a study of post-analysis software for immune sequencing data. Overall study: Recorded disease courses covered relapsing-remitting, secondary progressive and progressive-relapsing multiple sclerosis. Some patients had no subtype annotation.

This CDR3 is built from 18 residues. Trimming took 2 bases from V and 1 from J, leaving 20 bases between them. Germline values: CDR1 SEHNR, CDR2 FQNEAQ (reference sequence). Broader study findings: Compared with controls, patients showed significantly lower normalized Chao1 diversity. Patients showed TRBV5-6, TRBV5-1 and TRBV20-1 among roughly five TRBV segments more frequent than in controls.

Unique-molecular-identifier-tagged TCR beta cDNA libraries were used. Starting from roughly 1.1 to 9.2 million T cells, the study yielded approximately 460,000 cDNA molecules. One entry per CDR3 protein, called by TCRdb with MiXCR from the PCR reads. The data contain roughly 620,000 distinct CDR3 sequences, about 44% of them singletons. As regards this clonotype: Its antigen is not known.

This receptor was identified in a girl aged 5 to 17 with multiple sclerosis. The V call is TRBV7-9, the J call TRBJ1-2; D remains unclear. What was sequenced was blood. CDR3 protein: CASSLLEGFKSGNYGYTF. The CDR3 DNA sequence: TGTGCCAGCAGCTTACTCGAGGGTTTTAAGAGCGGTAACTATGGCTACACCTTC.